The 25 T cell receptor beta chains below come from one sample, sequenced in a study of blood T cell repertoires in COVID-19 (TCRdb year 2020). The library was made by the immunoSEQ multiplex PCR assay. The immuneACCESS repertoire file appears here via TCRdb, limited to in-frame rearrangements. These files lack a portion of the clones; in checked studies, under half of the deficit traces to unresolved V genes, and the cause of the others is not known. A total of some 360,000 clones appear in this sample, 70% to 90% of them only once. Of the sample, roughly 2.1% is held by the ten largest clones. The sequenced sample was peripheral blood. Every receptor here comes from a woman aged 60-75 years with COVID-19, enrolled during active disease.

The rearrangement joins TRBV2 to TRBJ1-2, with 7 bases matching TRBD1. The V gene end was trimmed by 8 bases and the J gene end by 8 bases; junction bases not matched to a gene: 11. The CDR3 has 13 residues. Germline CDR1 reads SNHLY; CDR2 reads FYNNEI. The chain's CDR3 is CASHNPGGRGYTF. The CDR3 bases are TGTGCCAGCCACAACCCAGGGGGACGGGGCTACACCTTC.

V usage is TRBV6-5 and J usage is TRBJ1-2; a possible D gene is TRBD1 (5 bases). In germline, CDR1 is MNHEY, CDR2 SVGAGI. The CDR3 covers 14 residues. V dropped 1 base and J dropped 4 bases, with 10 bases sitting between them. DNA of the CDR3: TGTGCCAGCAGTTACTTGGACACCTTCTATGGCTACACCTTC. Protein sequence: CASSYLDTFYGYTF.

This chain joins TRBV10-3 and TRBJ2-1, with D possibly being TRBD2 (6 bases). Germline CDR1 reads ENHRY; CDR2 reads SYGVKD. CDR3 length: 11 residues. V lost 2 bases, J lost 15 bases, and 11 bases lay in between. This CDR3 is CAISEGGMGFF. In DNA, the CDR3 is TGTGCCATCAGTGAGGGCGGGATGGGGTTCTTC.

This chain joins TRBV15 and TRBJ1-6; D call uncertain. This CDR3 has 13 residues. V gave up 0 bases and J gave up 17 bases, with 14 bases separating them. Germline V gene data show CDR1 as LNHNV and CDR2 as YYDKDF (reference sequence). CDR3 protein: CATSRDLAATVHF. In nucleotides, the CDR3 is TGTGCCACCAGCAGAGATCTGGCGGCGACCGTCCACTTT.

The chain combines TRBV7-8 with TRBJ1-6; 12 nucleotides match TRBD1. CDR3 length: 19 amino acids. In germline, CDR1 is SGHVS, CDR2 FQNEAQ. The V gene end was trimmed by 1 base and the J gene end by 6 bases; junction bases not matched to a gene: 10. CDR3 nucleotide sequence: TGTGCCAGCAGCTTAGAGCTATCCGGGACAGGGGGCCCTAATTCACCCCTCCACTTT. Translating it yields CASSLELSGTGGPNSPLHF.

The chain recombines TRBV2 with TRBJ2-6, with D possibly being TRBD1 (6 bases). Germline CDR1 SNHLY, CDR2 FYNNEI. This CDR3 comprises 15 residues. V lost 6 bases to trimming and J lost 0 bases, with 9 bases between them. The CDR3 nucleotides are TGTGCCAGCAGACAGGGTAACTCTGGGGCCAACGTCCTGACTTTC. It translates to CASRQGNSGANVLTF.

This clone was seen a handful of times. This sequence joins TRBV5-1 and TRBJ1-2; 11 positions agree with TRBD1. The V gene's germline CDR1 is SGHRS and CDR2 YFSETQ. The V gene end was trimmed by 7 bases and the J gene end by 4 bases; junction bases not matched to a gene: 12. The CDR3 totals 16 residues. The CDR3 sequence is CASGTGQGANLYGYTF. DNA of the CDR3: TGCGCCAGCGGAACAGGACAGGGGGCGAATCTCTATGGCTACACCTTC.

This chain connects TRBV6-5 to TRBJ2-3; weak D call: TRBD2 (6 bases). This CDR3 is 14 amino acids long. V lost 3 bases to trimming and J lost 2 bases, with 9 bases between them. The germline V gene has CDR1 MNHEY and CDR2 SVGAGI. The CDR3 protein is CASSYAGPTDTQYF. The CDR3 nucleotides are TGTGCCAGCAGTTATGCGGGGCCCACAGATACGCAGTATTTT.

The chain is built from TRBV5-1 and TRBJ2-3, with a tentative D call TRBD1 (5 bases). V shed 0 bases and J shed 0 bases, with 20 bases lying between them. CDR1 is SGHRS and CDR2 is YFSETQ in the germline V gene. CDR3 length: 19 residues. The chain's CDR3 is CASSLGLYPGHRSTDTQYF. The DNA of the CDR3 is TGCGCCAGCAGCTTGGGGCTCTATCCTGGACATCGTAGCACAGATACGCAGTATTTT.

The chain joins TRBV12-5 to TRBJ2-1; possibly TRBD1 for D (6 bases). In germline, CDR1 is LGHNT, CDR2 FRNRAP. Trimming removed 1 base at V and 8 bases at J, with 6 bases between. This CDR3 is built from 12 residues. The CDR3, as DNA: TGTGCTAGTGGTTTGGCAGGGGATGAGCAGTTCTTC. It encodes CASGLAGDEQFF.

The chain joins TRBV5-1 to TRBJ2-5, with D possibly being TRBD2 (6 bases). Trimming took off 4 bases at V and 3 bases at J, with 16 bases between the two ends. This CDR3 has 15 amino acids. Germline V gene lookup returns CDR1 SGHRS and CDR2 YFSETQ. The CDR3 protein is CASSPTGTPEETQYF. The CDR3 DNA reads as TGCGCCAGCAGCCCCACCGGGACTCCCGAAGAGACCCAGTACTTC. Filled out from reference TRBV5-1 and TRBJ2-5, the complete variable domain reads KAGVTQTPRYLIKTRGQQVTLSCSPISGHRSVSWYQQTPGQGLQFLFEYFSETQRNKGNFPGRFSGRQFSNSRSEMNVSTLELGDSALYLCASSPTGTPEETQYFGPGTRLLVL.

The sample holds a few counts of this clone. The chain couples TRBV5-6 to TRBJ2-7, with D perhaps TRBD1 (5 bases). Deletions cut 4 bases from V and 2 bases from J, with 13 bases between. Germline V lookup: CDR1 SGHDT, CDR2 YYEEEE. CDR3 length: 14 residues. Here the CDR3 reads CASSLNRPPYEQYF. Written as DNA, the CDR3 is TGTGCCAGCAGCCTAAACAGGCCACCCTACGAGCAGTACTTC.

There are a few counts of this clone. The chain recombines TRBV10-1 with TRBJ1-4; no clear D. V lost 4 bases to trimming and J lost 8 bases, with 11 bases between them. Germline CDR1 WNHNN, CDR2 SYGVQD (reference sequence). CDR3 length: 13 amino acids. Here the CDR3 DNA reads TGCGCCAGCAGTGCCCAGAGGCGAGAAAAACTGTTTTTT. Translating gives CASSAQRREKLFF.

The V gene is TRBV5-6, the J gene TRBJ2-2; possible D gene TRBD1, 6 bases. The CDR3 runs to 15 residues. CDR1 SGHDT and CDR2 YYEEEE come from the germline V gene. The V gene lost 5 bases and the J gene lost 2 bases, with 13 bases spanning the gap. CDR3 sequence (DNA): TGTGCCAGCAGTCTCCCGGGACACAACACCGGGGAGCTGTTTTTT. The encoded protein is CASSLPGHNTGELFF.

A single count supports this clone. The rearrangement joins TRBV14 to TRBJ1-2; 7 bases agree with TRBD1. CDR3 length equals 13 residues. Germline trimming cut 4 bases from V and 8 bases from J; bases unmatched to any gene: 7. Looked up from germline, CDR1 is SGHDN and CDR2 is FVKESK. DNA for the CDR3: TGTGCCAGCAGCCCGACAGGGATGGGCGGCTACACCTTC. Translated: CASSPTGMGGYTF.

The chain combines TRBV1 with TRBJ2-1; no DNA check was done on the table's D call, TRBD2. TRBV1 is shown as a pseudogene. The CDR3 is 15 amino acids. The CDR3 bases are TGCACCAGCAGCCAAGACCGACGGGACTACAATGAGCAGTTCTTC. Translation: CTSSQDRRDYNEQFF.

The sample holds a few counts of this clone. V usage is TRBV6-5 and J usage is TRBJ2-6; no clear D gene. Germline V gene sequence: CDR1 MNHEY, CDR2 SVGAGI. This CDR3 is 13 amino acids long. The V end was cut by 8 bases, the J end by 2 bases, with 7 bases between. CDR3 sequence: CASQRAGANVLTF. Here the CDR3 DNA reads TGTGCCAGCCAACGAGCTGGGGCCAACGTCCTGACTTTC.

The chain is built from TRBV19 and TRBJ2-7; a weak D match, TRBD1 (6 bases). Per germline, CDR1 LNHDA and CDR2 SQIVND (reference sequence). V was cut by 4 bases and J by 7 bases, with 26 bases left in between. There are 17 residues in the CDR3. In DNA form, the CDR3 reads TGTGCCAGTAGTAAAGGGGACGCCAGGGGCCTCCTGGGGGAGCAGTACTTC. This translates into CASSKGDARGLLGEQYF.

The chain uses TRBV6-4 and TRBJ2-1, with D perhaps TRBD2 (6 bases). V was pared by 5 bases and J by 1 base, with 12 bases between. The CDR3 is 15 residues long. Germline values: CDR1 MRHNA, CDR2 SNTAGT. The CDR3 DNA follows: TGTGCCAGCAGTCCCTGGAGGGCTTCCTACAATGAGCAGTTCTTC. It codes for CASSPWRASYNEQFF.

This chain joins TRBV9 and TRBJ1-1; D is unclear. Germline CDR1 reads SGDLS; CDR2 reads YYNGEE. The CDR3 consists of 13 residues. V gave up 7 bases and J gave up 1 base, with 11 bases separating them. CDR3 DNA: TGTGCCAGCCGTCTAGCACCGAACACTGAAGCTTTCTTT. Amino acids: CASRLAPNTEAFF. Variable domain in full (rest from reference TRBV9 and TRBJ1-1): DSGVTQTPKHLITATGQRVTLRCSPRSGDLSVYWYQQSLDQGLQFLIQYYNGEERAKGNILERFSAQQFPDLHSELNLSSLELGDSALYFCASRLAPNTEAFFGQGTRLTVV.

The table lists this clone with a few counts. This chain connects TRBV9 to TRBJ2-2; weak D call: TRBD1 (5 bases). In germline, CDR1 is SGDLS, CDR2 YYNGEE. The CDR3 spans 14 residues. The V end was cut by 2 bases, the J end by 2 bases, with 7 bases between. The CDR3 nucleotides are TGTGCCAGCAGCGTCAGGGTAAACACCGGGGAGCTGTTTTTT. Amino acids: CASSVRVNTGELFF.

As regards this clone: One end of the junction is discordant with germline, which a read error may explain. V and J are TRBV6-5 and TRBJ2-7; a weak D match, TRBD2 (5 bases). CDR3 length: 14 amino acids. Germline assignment: CDR1 MNHEY and CDR2 SVGAGI. CDR3 in amino acids: CASGYSGSSYEQYF. The CDR3 bases are TGTGCCAGCGGTTATTCGGGGTCCTCCTACGAGCAGTACTTC.

The CDR3 DNA is TGTGCCAGCAGTTTATCAACAGTTGATCAGCCCCAGCATTTT. This translates into CASSLSTVDQPQHF. V usage is TRBV28 and J usage is TRBJ1-5; D unresolved. Germline loops: CDR1 MDHEN, CDR2 SYDVKM. This CDR3 spans 14 amino acids. With 1 base removed from V and 5 bases from J, the gap between germline ends came to 9 bases.

V usage is TRBV11-1 and J usage is TRBJ2-7; D is ambiguous. Trimming pared 4 bases from V and 0 bases from J, leaving 13 bases between. The germline V gene encodes CDR1 SGHAT and CDR2 FQDESV (reference sequence). The CDR3 extends over 15 amino acids. The CDR3 bases are TGTGCCAGCAGCTCGCGCGACCGGAGCTCCTACGAGCAGTACTTC. It codes for CASSSRDRSSYEQYF.

The chain recombines TRBV28 with TRBJ1-1; weak D call: TRBD1 (5 bases). The CDR3 is made up of 15 amino acids. Germline V gene lookup returns CDR1 MDHEN and CDR2 SYDVKM. The ends were cut back, 6 bases at V and 7 bases at J, with 21 bases in the middle. As DNA, the CDR3 is TGTGCCAGCAGGGGGGACTTCCGCCAACGCAATGAAGCTTTCTTT. Amino acid sequence: CASRGDFRQRNEAFF.